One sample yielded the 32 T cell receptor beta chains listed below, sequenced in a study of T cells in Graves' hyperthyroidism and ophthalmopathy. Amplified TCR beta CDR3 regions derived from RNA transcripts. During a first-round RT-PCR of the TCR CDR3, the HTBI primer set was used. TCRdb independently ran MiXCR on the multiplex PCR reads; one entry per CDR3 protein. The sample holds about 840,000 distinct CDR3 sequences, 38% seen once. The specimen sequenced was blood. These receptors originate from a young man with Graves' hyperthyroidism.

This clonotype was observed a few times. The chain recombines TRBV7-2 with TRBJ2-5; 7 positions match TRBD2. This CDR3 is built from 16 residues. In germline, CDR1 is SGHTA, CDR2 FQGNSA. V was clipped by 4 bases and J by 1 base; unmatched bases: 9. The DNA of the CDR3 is TGTGCCAGCAGCTATATCGCGGGGGACCCCCAAGAGACCCAGTACTTC. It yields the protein CASSYIAGDPQETQYF.

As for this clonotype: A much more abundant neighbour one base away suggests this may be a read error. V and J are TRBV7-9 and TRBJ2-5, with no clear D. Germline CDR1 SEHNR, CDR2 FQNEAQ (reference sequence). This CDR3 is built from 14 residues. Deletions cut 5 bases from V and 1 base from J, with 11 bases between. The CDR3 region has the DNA TGTGCCAGCAGCGCCCCTAGTGGCCAAGAGACCCAGTACTTC. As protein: CASSAPSGQETQYF.

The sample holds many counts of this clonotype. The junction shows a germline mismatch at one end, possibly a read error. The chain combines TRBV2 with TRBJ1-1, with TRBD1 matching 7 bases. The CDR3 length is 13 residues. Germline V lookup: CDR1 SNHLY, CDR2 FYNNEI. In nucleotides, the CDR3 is TGCGCCAGCAGTGGGGACAGGAACACTGAAGCTTTCTTT. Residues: CASSGDRNTEAFF.

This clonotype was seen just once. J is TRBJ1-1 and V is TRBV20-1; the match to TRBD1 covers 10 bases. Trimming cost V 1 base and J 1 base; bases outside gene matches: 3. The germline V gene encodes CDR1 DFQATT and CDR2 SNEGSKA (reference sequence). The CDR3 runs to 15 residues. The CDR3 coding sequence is TGCAGTGCTAGAGGAGGGACAGGGGAGAACACTGAAGCTTTCTTT. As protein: CSARGGTGENTEAFF.

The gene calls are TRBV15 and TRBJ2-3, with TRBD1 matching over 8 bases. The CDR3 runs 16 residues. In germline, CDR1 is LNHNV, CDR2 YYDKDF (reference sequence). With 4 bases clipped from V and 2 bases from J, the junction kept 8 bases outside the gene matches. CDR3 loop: CATSTRQGSSTDTQYF. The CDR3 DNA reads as TGTGCCACCAGCACCAGACAGGGGTCGTCCACAGATACGCAGTATTTT.

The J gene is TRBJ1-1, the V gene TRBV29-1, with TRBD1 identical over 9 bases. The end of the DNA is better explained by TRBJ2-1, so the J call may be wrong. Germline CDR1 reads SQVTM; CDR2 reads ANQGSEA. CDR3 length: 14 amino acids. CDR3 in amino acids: CSVEPQTGGNEQFF. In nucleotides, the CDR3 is TGCAGCGTTGAACCCCAGACAGGGGGCAATGAGCAGTTCTTC.

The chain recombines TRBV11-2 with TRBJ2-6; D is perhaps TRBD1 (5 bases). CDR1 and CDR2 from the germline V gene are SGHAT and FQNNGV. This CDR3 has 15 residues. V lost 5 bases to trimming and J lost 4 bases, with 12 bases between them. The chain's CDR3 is CASSPGALGANVLTF. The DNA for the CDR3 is TGTGCCAGCAGCCCTGGGGCATTGGGGGCCAACGTCCTGACTTTC. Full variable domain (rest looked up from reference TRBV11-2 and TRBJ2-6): EAGVAQSPRYKIIEKRQSVAFWCNPISGHATLYWYQQILGQGPKLLIQFQNNGVVDDSQLPKDRFSAERLKGVDSTLKIQPAKLEDSAVYLCASSPGALGANVLTFGAGSRLTVL.

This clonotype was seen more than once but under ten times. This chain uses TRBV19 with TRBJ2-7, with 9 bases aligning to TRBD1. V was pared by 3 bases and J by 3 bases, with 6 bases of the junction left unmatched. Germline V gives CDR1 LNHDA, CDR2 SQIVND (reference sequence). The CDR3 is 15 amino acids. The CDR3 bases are TGTGCCAGTAGTATGGGACAGGGCTTCAACTACGAGCAGTACTTC. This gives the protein CASSMGQGFNYEQYF. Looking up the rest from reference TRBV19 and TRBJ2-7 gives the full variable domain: DGGITQSPKYLFRKEGQNVTLSCEQNLNHDAMYWYRQDPGQGLRLIYYSQIVNDFQKGDIAEGYSVSREKKESFPLTVTSAQKNPTAFYLCASSMGQGFNYEQYFGPGTRLTVT.

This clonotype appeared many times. CDR3 DNA sequence: TGCAGCGTTGAAACGGCCGGGGCCAACGTCCTGACTTTC. This translates into CSVETAGANVLTF. The rearrangement links TRBV29-1 to TRBJ2-6; D remains unclear. This CDR3 is 13 amino acids long. Germline V gene data show CDR1 as SQVTM and CDR2 as ANQGSEA. V shed 2 bases and J shed 4 bases, with 6 bases lying between them.

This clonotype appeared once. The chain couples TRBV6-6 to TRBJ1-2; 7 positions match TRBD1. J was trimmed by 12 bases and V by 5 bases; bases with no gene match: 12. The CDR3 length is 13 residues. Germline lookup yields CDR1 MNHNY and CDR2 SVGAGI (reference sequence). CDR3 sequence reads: CASSGTGVSGNTF. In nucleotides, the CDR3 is TGTGCCAGCAGTGGCACAGGGGTCTCTGGAAACACCTTC.

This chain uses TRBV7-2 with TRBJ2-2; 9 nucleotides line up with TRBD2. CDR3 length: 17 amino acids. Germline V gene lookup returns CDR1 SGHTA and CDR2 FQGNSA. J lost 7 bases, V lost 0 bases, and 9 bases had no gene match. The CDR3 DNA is TGTGCCAGCAGCTTAGCCCCTGCGGGGGGGCCTAACGGGGAGCTGTTTTTT. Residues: CASSLAPAGGPNGELFF.

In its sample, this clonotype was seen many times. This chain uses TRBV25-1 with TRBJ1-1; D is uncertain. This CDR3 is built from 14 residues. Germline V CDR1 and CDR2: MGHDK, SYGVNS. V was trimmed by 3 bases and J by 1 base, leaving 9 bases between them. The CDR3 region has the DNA TGTGCCAGCAGTGACTCAGCCCCGAACACTGAAGCTTTCTTT. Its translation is CASSDSAPNTEAFF.

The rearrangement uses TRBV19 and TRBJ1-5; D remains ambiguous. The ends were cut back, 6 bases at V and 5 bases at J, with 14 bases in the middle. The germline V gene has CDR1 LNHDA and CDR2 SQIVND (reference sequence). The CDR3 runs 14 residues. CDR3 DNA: TGTGCCAGTAGCGACACCAACGCCCATCAGCCCCAGCATTTT. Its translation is CASSDTNAHQPQHF.

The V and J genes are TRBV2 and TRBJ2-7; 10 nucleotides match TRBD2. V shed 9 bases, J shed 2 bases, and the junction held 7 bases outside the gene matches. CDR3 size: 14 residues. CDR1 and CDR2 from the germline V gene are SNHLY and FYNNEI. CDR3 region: CASCSGGSPYEQYF. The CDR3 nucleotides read TGTGCCAGTTGTAGCGGGGGGTCGCCCTACGAGCAGTACTTC.

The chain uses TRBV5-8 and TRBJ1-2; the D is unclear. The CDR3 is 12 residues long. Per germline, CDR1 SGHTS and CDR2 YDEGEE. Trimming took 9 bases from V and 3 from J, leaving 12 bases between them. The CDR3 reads CATYGGYYGYTF. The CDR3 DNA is TGTGCCACCTACGGTGGGTACTATGGCTACACCTTC.

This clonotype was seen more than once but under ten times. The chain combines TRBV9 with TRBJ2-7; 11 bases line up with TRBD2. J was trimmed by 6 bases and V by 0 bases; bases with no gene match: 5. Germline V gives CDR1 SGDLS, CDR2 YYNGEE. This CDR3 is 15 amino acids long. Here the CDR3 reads CASSVDSGRAGEQYF. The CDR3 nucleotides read TGTGCCAGCAGCGTAGATAGCGGGAGGGCTGGCGAGCAGTACTTC. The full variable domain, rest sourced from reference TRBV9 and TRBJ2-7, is DSGVTQTPKHLITATGQRVTLRCSPRSGDLSVYWYQQSLDQGLQFLIQYYNGEERAKGNILERFSAQQFPDLHSELNLSSLELGDSALYFCASSVDSGRAGEQYFGPGTRLTVT.

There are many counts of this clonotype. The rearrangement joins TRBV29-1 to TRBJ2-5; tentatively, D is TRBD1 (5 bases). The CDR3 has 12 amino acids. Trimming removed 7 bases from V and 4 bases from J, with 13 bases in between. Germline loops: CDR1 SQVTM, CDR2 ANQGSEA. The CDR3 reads CSALGQGETQYF. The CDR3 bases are TGCAGCGCCCTGGGGCAAGGAGAGACCCAGTACTTC. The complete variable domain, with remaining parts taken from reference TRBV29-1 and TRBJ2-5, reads SAVISQKPSRDICQRGTSLTIQCQVDSQVTMMFWYRQQPGQSLTLIATANQGSEATYESGFVIDKFPISRPNLTFSTLTVSNMSPEDSSIYLCSALGQGETQYFGPGTRLLVL.

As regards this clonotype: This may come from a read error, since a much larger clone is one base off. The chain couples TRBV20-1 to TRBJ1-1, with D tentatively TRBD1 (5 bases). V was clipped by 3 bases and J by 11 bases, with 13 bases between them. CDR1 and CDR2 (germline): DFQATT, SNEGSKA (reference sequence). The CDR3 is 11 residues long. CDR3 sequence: CSASQRGSAFF. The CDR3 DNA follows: TGCAGTGCTAGCCAGCGGGGGTCGGCTTTCTTT.

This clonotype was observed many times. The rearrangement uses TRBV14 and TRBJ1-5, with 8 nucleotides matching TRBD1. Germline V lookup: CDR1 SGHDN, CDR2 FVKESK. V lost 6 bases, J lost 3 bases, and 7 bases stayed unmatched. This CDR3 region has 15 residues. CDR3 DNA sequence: TGTGCCAGCAGGATGAAGGACAGGGACAATCAGCCCCAGCATTTT. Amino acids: CASRMKDRDNQPQHF.

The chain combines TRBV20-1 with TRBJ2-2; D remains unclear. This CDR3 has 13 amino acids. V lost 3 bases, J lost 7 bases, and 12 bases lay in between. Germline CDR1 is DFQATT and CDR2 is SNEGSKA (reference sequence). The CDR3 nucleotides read TGCAGTGCTAGTAACCCTCTTGACGGGGAGCTGTTTTTT. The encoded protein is CSASNPLDGELFF.

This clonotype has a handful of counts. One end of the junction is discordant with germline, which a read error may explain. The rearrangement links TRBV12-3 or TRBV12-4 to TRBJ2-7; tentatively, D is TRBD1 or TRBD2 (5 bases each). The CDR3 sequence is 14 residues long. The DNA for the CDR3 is TGCGCCAGCAGCCAAATGAGGGGTTCCTACGAGCAGTACTTC. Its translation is CASSQMRGSYEQYF.

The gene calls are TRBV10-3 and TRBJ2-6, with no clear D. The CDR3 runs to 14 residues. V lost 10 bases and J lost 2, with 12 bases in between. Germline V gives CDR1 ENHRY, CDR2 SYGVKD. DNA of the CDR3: TGTGCCACCGCCGAGGTTGCTGGGGCCAACGTCCTGACTTTC. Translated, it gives CATAEVAGANVLTF.

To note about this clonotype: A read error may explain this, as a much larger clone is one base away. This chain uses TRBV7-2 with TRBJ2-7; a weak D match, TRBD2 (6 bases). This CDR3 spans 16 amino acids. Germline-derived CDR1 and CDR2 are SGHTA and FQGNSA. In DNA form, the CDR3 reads TGTGCCGGCAGCTTAGGGTCAAGCGGGTTTGCCCGCGAGCAGTACTTC. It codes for CAGSLGSSGFAREQYF.

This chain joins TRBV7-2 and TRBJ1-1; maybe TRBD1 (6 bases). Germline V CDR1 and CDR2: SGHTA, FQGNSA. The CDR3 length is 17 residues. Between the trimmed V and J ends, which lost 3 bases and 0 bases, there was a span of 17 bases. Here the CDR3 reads CASSFWGPGYMNTEAFF. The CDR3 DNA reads TGTGCCAGCAGCTTTTGGGGGCCAGGGTATATGAACACTGAAGCTTTCTTT.

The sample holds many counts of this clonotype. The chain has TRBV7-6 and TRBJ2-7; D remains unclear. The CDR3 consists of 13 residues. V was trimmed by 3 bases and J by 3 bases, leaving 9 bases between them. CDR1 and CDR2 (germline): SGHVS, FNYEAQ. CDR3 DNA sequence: TGTGCCAGCAGCTTTGGCCCTAACTACGAGCAGTACTTC. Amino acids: CASSFGPNYEQYF.

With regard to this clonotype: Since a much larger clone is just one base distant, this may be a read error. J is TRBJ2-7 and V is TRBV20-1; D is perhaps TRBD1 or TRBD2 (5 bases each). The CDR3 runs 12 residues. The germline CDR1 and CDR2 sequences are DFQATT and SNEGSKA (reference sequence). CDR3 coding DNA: TGCAGTGCTAGCCGGGACGGCTACGGGCAGTACTTC. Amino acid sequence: CSASRDGYGQYF.

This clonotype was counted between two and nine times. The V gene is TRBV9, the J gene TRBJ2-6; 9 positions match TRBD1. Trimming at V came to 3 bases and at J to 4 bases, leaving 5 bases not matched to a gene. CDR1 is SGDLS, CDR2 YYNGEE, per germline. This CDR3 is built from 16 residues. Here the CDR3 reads CASSGDRGAGANVLTF. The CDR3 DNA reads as TGTGCCAGCAGCGGCGACAGGGGGGCCGGGGCCAACGTCCTGACTTTC.

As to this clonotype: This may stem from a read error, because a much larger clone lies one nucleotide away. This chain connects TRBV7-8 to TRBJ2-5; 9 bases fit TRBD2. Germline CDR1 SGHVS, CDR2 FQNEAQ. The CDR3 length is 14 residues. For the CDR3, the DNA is TGTGCCAGCAGCCCGATGGGACTAGCAGAGGCCCAGTACTTC. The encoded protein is CASSPMGLAEAQYF.

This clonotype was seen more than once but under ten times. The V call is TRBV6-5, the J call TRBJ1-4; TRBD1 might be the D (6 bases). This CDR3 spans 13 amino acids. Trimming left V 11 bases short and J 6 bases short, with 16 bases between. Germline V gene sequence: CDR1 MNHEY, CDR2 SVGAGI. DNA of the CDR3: TGTGCCTGGACAACGGGGGCATATGAAAAACTGTTTTTT. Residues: CAWTTGAYEKLFF.

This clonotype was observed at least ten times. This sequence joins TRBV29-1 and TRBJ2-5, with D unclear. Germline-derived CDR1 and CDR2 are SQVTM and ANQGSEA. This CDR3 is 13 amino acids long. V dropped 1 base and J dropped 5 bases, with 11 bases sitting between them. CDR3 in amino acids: CSVEVRVRETQYF. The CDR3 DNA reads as TGCAGCGTTGAAGTTCGGGTCCGGGAGACCCAGTACTTC. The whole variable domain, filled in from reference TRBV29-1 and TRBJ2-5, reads SAVISQKPSRDICQRGTSLTIQCQVDSQVTMMFWYRQQPGQSLTLIATANQGSEATYESGFVIDKFPISRPNLTFSTLTVSNMSPEDSSIYLCSVEVRVRETQYFGPGTRLLVL.

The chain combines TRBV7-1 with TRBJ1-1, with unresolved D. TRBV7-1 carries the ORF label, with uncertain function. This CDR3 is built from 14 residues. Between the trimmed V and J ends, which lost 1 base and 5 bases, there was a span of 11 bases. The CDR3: CASSSVAGWTEAFF. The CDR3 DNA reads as TGTGCCAGCAGCTCAGTCGCGGGGTGGACTGAAGCTTTCTTT.

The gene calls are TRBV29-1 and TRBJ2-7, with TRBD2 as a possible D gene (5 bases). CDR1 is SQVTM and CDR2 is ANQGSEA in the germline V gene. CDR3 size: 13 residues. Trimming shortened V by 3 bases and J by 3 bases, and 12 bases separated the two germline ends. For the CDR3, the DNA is TGCAGCGTTGATAACGGGGTAAACTACGAGCAGTACTTC. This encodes CSVDNGVNYEQYF.